This T cell receptor (beta chain) derives from a study of shared clonotypes between healthy human individuals (dated by TCRdb to 2018 to 2021). At the level of the whole study: A couple of women and three men aged 18 to 49 years were included in the cohort. Per donor, leukapheresis produced somewhere between about 0.8 and 9 billion PBMCs. To estimate repertoire size and how much clonotype sharing occurs between individuals, the study deeply sequenced the blood TCR repertoires of 5 or 6 healthy adults. To increase sequencing depth and limit assay-specific biases, different laboratories used diverse techniques to prepare libraries and sequence TCR repertoires. For each donor, three plates each were used for CD4 naive and CD4 memory, two plates were used for CD8 naive, and one plate was used for CD8 memory. Beyond this particular receptor, the publication reports: Incomplete sequencing was indicated by rarefaction of sorted-subset datasets, despite the large sequencing depth. Pairwise subsampling indicated that sequencing depth was expected to affect the degree of clonotype sharing among donors. Because the study included a small number of donors, the genetic and exposure-history diversity represented was limited. Across a few donors, around 5% of naive CD4, approximately 3.5% of naive CD8, approximately 2.5% of memory CD4, and roughly 0.41% of memory CD8 clonotypes were shared. Higher generation probabilities were observed for clonotypes shared by all four sorted-subset donors than for non-shared clonotypes. Sampling was restricted to blood, and TCR repertoires in tissues likely differ from the TCR repertoires found in blood. Estimated clonotype richness was generally larger for naive than for memory subsets.

With respect to this clone: Its antigen is not yet known. No base-level quality is on record; no much larger clone is a single base apart.

For the CD8 naive samples, CD45RO-negative cells were positively selected for CCR7, yielding a CD45RA+CCR7+ population from which TemRA cells were excluded. Donors were healthy HIV-negative adults with no recently reported acute infections or vaccinations. Every donor was a Caucasian adult living in Nashville, Tennessee, USA. Blood was obtained by leukapheresis, after which PBMCs were separated by Ficoll-Histopaque density gradient centrifugation and cryopreserved in liquid nitrogen vapor phase. Analytical flow cytometry was used to check the purity and quantity of every magnetically sorted T cell population. Each sorted fraction had its genomic DNA isolated and then quantified by UV absorbance on a Nanodrop 2000c. Using the deep immunoSEQ assay, TCR CDR3 regions were amplified from genomic DNA by multiplex PCR. For each cell subset, the extracted genomic DNA was distributed evenly across all wells of several immunoSEQ 96-well plates, and each plate served as one replicate. Each replicate PCR for sorted subsets received about 0.2 ug genomic DNA, equal to some 32,000 T cell genomes. Purified libraries were measured with a Qubit 3.0 fluorometer, size-checked on a Bioanalyzer 2100, and measured again with the KAPA Library Quantification kit. Every immunoSEQ 96-well plate was sequenced on a dedicated single-read 150-cycle Illumina NextSeq 550 flow cell. Concerning the study's data processing: Because the immunoSEQ output included only junctional sequences and no quality scores, the filtering could not be the same as the filtering used for full-length reads. Sequences were annotated with PyIR, a Python wrapper for IgBLAST v1.9, using IMGT germline references to assign V/J genes and CDR3. Reads were filtered out if the reads had weak V/J assignments (E-value above 1e-6), no CDR3, stop codons, out-of-frame junctions, or ambiguous translated residues. V3J clonotypes were defined by identical inferred V gene, J gene, and CDR3 amino acid sequence. Percentage overlap between repertoires was calculated by dividing the number of shared unique clonotypes by the size of the smaller repertoire. Three approaches were used to assess repertoire richness: RTK rarefaction, the Chao1 estimator, and Recon v2.1 estimates of unobserved clonotypes. OLGA was used to compute generation probabilities for all TCRbeta clonotypes that the gDNA method yielded from a few donors. TCRdb holds this immuneACCESS table with in-frame rearrangements only. Some clones are missing; in checked studies, unresolved V genes explain under half, and the rest has no known cause. That table furnishes V, J and clone size, whereas the DNA furnished D and trimming. The table for this sample lists about 590,000 clones; about 95% of them were counted only once. Of the sample, about 0.11% is held by the ten largest clones.

The V and J ends are trimmed by 3 bases and 4 bases, leaving 19 bases between them. There are 16 amino acids in the CDR3, from cysteine to phenylalanine inclusive. Of all the DNA, just the CDR3 is kept, 48 bases in frame from base 1. CDR1 and CDR2 (MDHEN, SYDVKM) derive from the germline V gene. The V and J segments used are TRBV28 and TRBJ2-7, and possibly TRBD2, on 8 matching bases. The TCR originated in a woman aged 25 to 39 in good health. Sequences were obtained from naive CD8+ T cells sorted from blood. Reading the label with the study, this specimen's cell subset or site is: CD45RA+CCR7+. The nucleotide sequence is given as TGTGCCAGCAGTTTGTACAGGGGTGGGACTAGATACGAGCAGTACTTC. Protein translation: CASSLYRGGTRYEQYF.